One and the same sample provided the 7 T cell receptor beta chains below, sequenced in a study of patients and donors after allogeneic stem cell transplantation. TCRdb ran MiXCR on the RT-PCR reads and lists one entry per CDR3 protein. The sample carries fewer than 95,000 distinct CDR3 sequences, 5% recorded once. Sequencing was carried out using blood, either unsorted or a sorted T cell fraction (not recorded which). The receptors stem from a human donor who was either an allogeneic HSCT recipient or a stem cell or donor lymphocyte infusion donor (not recorded which). It is not recorded whose cells these are; they may come from a transplant donor.

The sample holds many counts of this clonotype. The rearrangement uses TRBV7-7 and TRBJ2-1; D remains unclear. CDR1 is SSHAT and CDR2 is FNYEAQ in the germline V gene (reference sequence). Trimming stripped 3 bases from V and 5 bases from J, with 14 bases between. The CDR3 sequence is 15 residues long. In DNA, the CDR3 is TGTGCCAGCAGCTTCTCGCCCTCACCCGACAATGAGCAGTTCTTC. The encoded protein is CASSFSPSPDNEQFF.

The chain links TRBV25-1 to TRBJ1-2; no firm D call. The CDR3 is made up of 13 amino acids. V gave up 7 bases and J gave up 8 bases, with 17 bases separating them. Germline V gives CDR1 MGHDK, CDR2 SYGVNS. Written as DNA, the CDR3 is TGTGCCAGCACCCCCGCCGGCAGTTCGGGCTACACCTTC. This codes for CASTPAGSSGYTF.

This clonotype has a handful of counts. The chain carries TRBV5-1 and TRBJ2-1; 9 nucleotides agree with TRBD2. Germline trimming cut 0 bases from V and 2 bases from J; bases unmatched to any gene: 3. Per germline, CDR1 SGHRS and CDR2 YFSETQ. This CDR3 comprises 16 residues. The CDR3 DNA sequence: TGCGCCAGCAGCTTGGGGGCTAGCGGGACCTACAATGAGCAGTTCTTC. Translating it yields CASSLGASGTYNEQFF. The whole variable domain, filled in from reference TRBV5-1 and TRBJ2-1, reads KAGVTQTPRYLIKTRGQQVTLSCSPISGHRSVSWYQQTPGQGLQFLFEYFSETQRNKGNFPGRFSGRQFSNSRSEMNVSTLELGDSALYLCASSLGASGTYNEQFFGPGTRLTVL.

This clonotype was counted many times. The genes are TRBV11-3 and TRBJ2-2; D possibly corresponds to TRBD2 (6 bases). Deletions cut 5 bases from V and 7 bases from J, with 14 bases between. The germline gives CDR1 SGHNT, CDR2 YENEEA. The CDR3 runs 14 residues. In DNA form, the CDR3 reads TGTGCCAGCAGCCTGGAGGGATCAGACGGGGAGCTGTTTTTT. Its translation is CASSLEGSDGELFF.

This clonotype was detected many times. CDR3 protein: CASSSWTGGTYEQYF. In DNA form, the CDR3 reads TGTGCCAGCAGCTCCTGGACAGGGGGCACCTACGAGCAGTACTTC. This chain connects TRBV7-9 to TRBJ2-7, with 11 bases matching TRBD1. From germline, CDR1 is SEHNR and CDR2 FQNEAQ (reference sequence). With 4 bases clipped from V and 2 bases from J, the junction kept 4 bases outside the gene matches. The CDR3 is 15 residues long.

Sample share makes this clonotype medium-sized. V usage is TRBV28 and J usage is TRBJ1-4; D gene unclear. The germline CDR1 and CDR2 sequences are MDHEN and SYDVKM. The CDR3 is made up of 14 amino acids. Trimming stripped 5 bases from V and 4 bases from J, with 11 bases between. The CDR3 spells CASSAMEVNEKLFF. The CDR3 DNA reads TGTGCCAGCAGTGCGATGGAAGTTAATGAAAAACTGTTTTTT.

This clonotype was seen many times. The chain employs TRBV7-3 and TRBJ2-3; D not resolved. Trimming removed 5 bases from V and 0 bases from J, with 21 bases in between. Germline CDR1 reads SGHTA; CDR2 reads FQGTGA. The CDR3 totals 18 residues. In DNA form, the CDR3 reads TGTGCCAGCAGCCAAGGGTTTGGCGGACGCCTGAGCACAGATACGCAGTATTTT. It encodes CASSQGFGGRLSTDTQYF.